This entry lists 3 T cell receptor beta chains sequenced from one sample in a study of regulatory T cells in long-lasting Graves disease. Time point noted: newly diagnosed GD, antithyroid drugs for less than 3 months. RNA from PBMCs was the source of the TCR library. In building TCR beta libraries, iRepertoire HTBI primers were used together with Arm-PCR of CDR3 regions. Using its own MiXCR run on the multiplex PCR reads, TCRdb lists one record per CDR3 protein. The data hold approximately 440,000 distinct CDR3 sequences, with about a sixth observed a single time. This sample also belongs to another study, concerning T cells in Graves' hyperthyroidism and ophthalmopathy.

Sequencing was performed on peripheral blood mononuclear cells (PBMCs), taken at new diagnosis, from a patient treated with antithyroid drugs. The receptors stem from a middle-aged man with Graves disease.

In this sample, this clonotype turned up many times. This chain joins TRBV20-1 and TRBJ2-3; D is unclear. Germline CDR1 reads DFQATT; CDR2 reads SNEGSKA (reference sequence). CDR3 size: 11 residues. The V and J ends lost 4 bases and 2 bases respectively, with 4 bases between them. The CDR3 nucleotides read TGCAGTGCTAAGGTCACAGATACGCAGTATTTT. Its protein product is CSAKVTDTQYF.

In its sample, this clonotype was seen many times. This chain joins TRBV28 and TRBJ2-7; D may be TRBD1 (5 bases). V lost 8 bases and J 2 bases, leaving 10 bases between the germline ends. CDR3 length: 12 amino acids. The V gene's germline CDR1 is MDHEN and CDR2 SYDVKM. This CDR3 is CASWTLAYEQYF. The CDR3 DNA reads TGTGCCAGCTGGACACTGGCCTACGAGCAGTACTTC.

Comments on this clonotype: A read error may explain this, as a much larger clone is one base away. The chain joins TRBV2 to TRBJ2-1; D might be TRBD1 (5 bases). CDR3 length equals 15 residues. V dropped 4 bases and J dropped 8 bases, with 18 bases sitting between them. Per germline, CDR1 SNHLY and CDR2 FYNNEI. The CDR3 reads CASSGIRGHTYEQFF. The DNA for the CDR3 is TGTGCCAGCAGTGGAATTCGCGGACATACGTATGAGCAGTTCTTC.